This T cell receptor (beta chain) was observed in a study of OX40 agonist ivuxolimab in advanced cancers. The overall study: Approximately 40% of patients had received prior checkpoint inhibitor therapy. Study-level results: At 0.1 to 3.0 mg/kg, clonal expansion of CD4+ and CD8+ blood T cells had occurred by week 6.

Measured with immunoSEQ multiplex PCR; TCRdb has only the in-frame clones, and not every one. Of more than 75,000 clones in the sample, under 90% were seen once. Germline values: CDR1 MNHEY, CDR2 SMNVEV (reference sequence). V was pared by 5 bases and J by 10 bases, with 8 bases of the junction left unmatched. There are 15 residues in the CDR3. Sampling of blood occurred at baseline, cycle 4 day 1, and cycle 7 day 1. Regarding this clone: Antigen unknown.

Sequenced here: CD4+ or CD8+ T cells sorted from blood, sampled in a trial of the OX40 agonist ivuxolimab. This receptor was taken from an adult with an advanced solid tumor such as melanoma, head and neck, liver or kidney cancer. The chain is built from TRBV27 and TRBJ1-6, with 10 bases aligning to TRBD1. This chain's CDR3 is CASSPPGTGDSPLHF. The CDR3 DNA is TGTGCCAGCAGTCCCCCCGGGACAGGGGACTCACCCCTCCACTTT.